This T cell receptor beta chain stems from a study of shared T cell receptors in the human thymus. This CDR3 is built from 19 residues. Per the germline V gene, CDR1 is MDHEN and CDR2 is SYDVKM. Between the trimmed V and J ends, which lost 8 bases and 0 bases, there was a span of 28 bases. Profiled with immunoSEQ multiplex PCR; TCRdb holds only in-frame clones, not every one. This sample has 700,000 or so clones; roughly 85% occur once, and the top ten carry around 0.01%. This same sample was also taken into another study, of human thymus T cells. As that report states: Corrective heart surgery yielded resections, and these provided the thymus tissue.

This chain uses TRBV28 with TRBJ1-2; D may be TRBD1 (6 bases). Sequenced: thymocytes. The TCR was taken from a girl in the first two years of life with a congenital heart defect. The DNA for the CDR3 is TGTGCCAGCTTTGTGGATCTCCCCCCTCAGGGGCGGTCTAACTATGGCTACACCTTC. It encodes CASFVDLPPQGRSNYGYTF.